Presented here are 26 T cell receptor beta chains from one specimen sequenced in a study of blood T cell repertoires in COVID-19 (dated by TCRdb to between 2020 and 2021). Library generation was performed with the immunoSEQ multiplex PCR assay. What TCRdb holds here is the immuneACCESS table cut down to in-frame rearrangements. Part of the clones is not present; checked against another copy, under half of the missing clones reflect an unresolved V gene, and the others are unexplained. The table for this sample lists under 100,000 clones; approximately 86% of them were counted only once. The ten largest clones capture roughly 5.4% of the sample. Sequencing used peripheral blood. The source of these receptors is a man between 35 and 55 years old with acute or convalescent COVID-19.

The chain combines TRBV14 with TRBJ2-3; 11 nucleotides line up with TRBD2. Germline lookup yields CDR1 SGHDN and CDR2 FVKESK. J was trimmed by 4 bases and V by 8 bases; bases with no gene match: 8. CDR3 length: 15 amino acids. DNA of the CDR3: TGTGCCAGCGGCTTAGCGGGAGGGGTGGCAGATACGCAGTATTTT. It encodes CASGLAGGVADTQYF.

This chain connects TRBV5-4 to TRBJ1-6; no definite D call. This CDR3 is built from 15 residues. CDR1 SGHNT and CDR2 YYREEE come from the germline V gene (reference sequence). The germline V and J ends were trimmed by 4 bases and 8 bases, with 16 bases remaining between them. CDR3 bases: TGTGCCAGCAGCCAAAGACACAGTCTGGATTCACCCCTCCACTTT. Translated, it gives CASSQRHSLDSPLHF.

Here the CDR3 reads CASSTIQTGVTGELFF. The CDR3 DNA sequence: TGTGCCAGCAGCACAATTCAGACAGGGGTGACCGGGGAGCTGTTTTTT. V and J are TRBV11-3 and TRBJ2-2; 8 nucleotides agree with TRBD1. V lost 5 bases, J lost 5 bases, and 10 bases stayed unmatched. CDR3 size: 16 residues. The V gene's germline CDR1 is SGHNT and CDR2 YENEEA.

The chain is built from TRBV3-1 (or the pseudogene TRBV3-2) and TRBJ2-1, with 7 bases lining up with TRBD2. The CDR3 is 15 amino acids. The germline V gene encodes CDR1 LGHDT and CDR2 YNNKEL (reference sequence). The junction had 3 bases not matched to a gene; V was cut back by 4 bases and J by 0 bases. CDR3 nucleotide sequence: TGTGCCAGCAGCCCCGGGACTAACTCCTACAATGAGCAGTTCTTC. Translating it yields CASSPGTNSYNEQFF.

The V gene is TRBV11-2, the J gene TRBJ2-5, with 7 bases lining up with TRBD1. The germline CDR1 and CDR2 sequences are SGHAT and FQNNGV. The V segment lost 5 bases and the J segment 1 base; nucleotides outside the gene matches: 7. The CDR3 covers 15 residues. This CDR3 is CASSPGTAGQETQYF. CDR3 in DNA: TGTGCCAGCAGCCCAGGGACAGCTGGCCAAGAGACCCAGTACTTC.

This clone was seen only once. The V gene is TRBV18, the J gene TRBJ1-5; D gene uncertain. V dropped 9 bases and J dropped 6 bases, with 15 bases sitting between them. Germline CDR1 reads KGHSH; CDR2 reads LQKENI. This CDR3 has 13 amino acids. The CDR3 bases are TGTGCCAGTATGGGAGGGAGTGGTCAGCCCCAGCATTTT. As protein: CASMGGSGQPQHF.

The chain has TRBV18 and TRBJ1-5, with 10 bases aligning to TRBD1. Germline-derived CDR1 and CDR2 are KGHSH and LQKENI. The length of the CDR3 is 15 residues. V was pared by 6 bases and J by 6 bases, with 8 bases of the junction left unmatched. The CDR3 nucleotides are TGTGCCAGCTCCGCCGGGGACAGGGGAACTCAGCCCCAGCATTTT. As protein: CASSAGDRGTQPQHF.

The chain couples TRBV7-8 to TRBJ1-5; D is perhaps TRBD1 (5 bases). This CDR3 has 17 residues. Trimming shortened V by 2 bases and J by 4 bases, and 18 bases separated the two germline ends. Germline CDR1 is SGHVS and CDR2 is FQNEAQ. The CDR3 DNA sequence: TGTGCCAGCAGCTTATTGGTGGGGGGTCTTGGGAATCAGCCCCAGCATTTT. This translates into CASSLLVGGLGNQPQHF.

This clone was recorded once. The rearrangement uses TRBV5-6 and TRBJ1-1; D is unresolved. The germline V and J ends were trimmed by 0 bases and 4 bases, with 16 bases remaining between them. The CDR3 spans 16 residues. From germline, CDR1 is SGHDT and CDR2 YYEEEE. The CDR3 DNA sequence: TGTGCCAGCAGCTTGGTGAGGGATGGGCTATTCACTGAAGCTTTCTTT. It yields the protein CASSLVRDGLFTEAFF.

The rearrangement links TRBV27 to TRBJ1-1; perhaps TRBD1 as D (5 bases). Germline values: CDR1 MNHEY, CDR2 SMNVEV (reference sequence). Trimming cost V 1 base and J 5 bases, with 14 bases left between them. The CDR3 runs 15 residues. CDR3 loop: CASSLFAGGETEAFF. The CDR3 DNA follows: TGTGCCAGCAGTTTATTTGCAGGAGGGGAGACTGAAGCTTTCTTT.

The V gene is TRBV2, the J gene TRBJ1-2; 8 bases align to TRBD1. This CDR3 has 12 amino acids. V lost 8 bases and J lost 7; bases outside the gene matches: 6. The germline V gene has CDR1 SNHLY and CDR2 FYNNEI. The CDR3 DNA follows: TGTGCCAGCTTGGACAGGGATACTGGCTACACCTTC. It specifies CASLDRDTGYTF.

This chain uses TRBV5-4 with TRBJ1-1, with D perhaps TRBD1 (5 bases). The ends were cut back, 1 base at V and 4 bases at J, with 11 bases in the middle. The CDR3 covers 14 residues. Germline assignment: CDR1 SGHNT and CDR2 YYREEE (reference sequence). CDR3 bases: TGTGCCAGCAGCTTGCAGGGTTGGGGCACTGAAGCTTTCTTT. Protein: CASSLQGWGTEAFF. Looking up the rest from reference TRBV5-4 and TRBJ1-1 gives the full variable domain: ETGVTQSPTHLIKTRGQQVTLRCSSQSGHNTVSWYQQALGQGPQFIFQYYREEENGRGNFPPRFSGLQFPNYSSELNVNALELDDSALYLCASSLQGWGTEAFFGQGTRLTVV.

V is TRBV5-6 and J is TRBJ1-4, with TRBD1 identical over 8 bases. The CDR3 length is 14 residues. With 1 base clipped from V and 6 bases from J, the junction kept 2 bases outside the gene matches. The germline gives CDR1 SGHDT, CDR2 YYEEEE. This CDR3 is CASSLTGGYEKLFF. DNA for the CDR3: TGTGCCAGCAGCTTGACAGGGGGATATGAAAAACTGTTTTTT.

The genes are TRBV11-2 and TRBJ1-1, with TRBD1 identical over 11 bases. Germline V gene sequence: CDR1 SGHAT, CDR2 FQNNGV. V lost 7 bases to trimming and J lost 5 bases; unmatched junction nucleotides: 15. This CDR3 is 17 amino acids long. CDR3 loop: CASIPTAGQGVITEAFF. CDR3 DNA: TGTGCCAGCATTCCCACTGCGGGACAGGGGGTAATAACTGAAGCTTTCTTT.

The genes are TRBV5-1 and TRBJ2-2, with a weak D call TRBD2 (5 bases). Germline V lookup: CDR1 SGHRS, CDR2 YFSETQ. The V end lost 4 bases, the J end lost 4 bases, and 14 bases lay between the germline ends. This CDR3 has 15 amino acids. The CDR3: CASSVVMSGTGELFF. Written as DNA, the CDR3 is TGCGCCAGCAGCGTGGTTATGAGCGGCACCGGGGAGCTGTTTTTT.

The chain links TRBV19 to TRBJ2-7; D is possibly TRBD2 (5 bases). V lost 3 bases, J lost 0 bases, and 15 bases lay in between. Germline V CDR1 and CDR2: LNHDA, SQIVND (reference sequence). This CDR3 is built from 16 residues. The CDR3 loop is CASSIVRTPSSYEQYF. The CDR3 nucleotides read TGTGCCAGTAGTATTGTTCGGACTCCTAGCTCCTACGAGCAGTACTTC.

The chain uses TRBV27 and TRBJ2-1; TRBD1 is a possible D gene (6 bases). Germline CDR1 is MNHEY and CDR2 is SMNVEV (reference sequence). The CDR3 loop spans 13 amino acids. Trimming removed 0 bases from V and 8 bases from J, with 8 bases in between. CDR3 bases: TGTGCCAGCAGTTTATCCAGGGGAGATGAGCAGTTCTTC. It is translated as CASSLSRGDEQFF.

The rearrangement links TRBV4-2 to TRBJ1-1; D is perhaps TRBD1 (6 bases). The CDR3 is 13 amino acids. The V gene lost 4 bases and the J gene lost 1 base, with 7 bases spanning the gap. The germline V gene has CDR1 LGHNA and CDR2 YNFKEQ. CDR3 DNA: TGTGCCAGCAGCCCGACAGGGAACACTGAAGCTTTCTTT. Translation: CASSPTGNTEAFF.

This rearrangement joins TRBV30 to TRBJ1-3; the D gene is possibly TRBD1 (5 bases). The germline CDR1 and CDR2 sequences are GTSNPN and SVGIG (reference sequence). The CDR3 contains 12 residues. The V end lost 2 bases, the J end lost 7 bases, and 9 bases lay between the germline ends. The CDR3 nucleotides read TGTGCCTGGAGTTTAGGGGCTAACACCATATATTTT. Translated, it gives CAWSLGANTIYF.

The chain links TRBV9 to TRBJ1-6; 7 nucleotides line up with TRBD1. V shed 3 bases and J 4 bases; nucleotides not matched to a gene: 4. Germline lookup yields CDR1 SGDLS and CDR2 YYNGEE. The CDR3 sequence is 15 residues long. The CDR3 region is CASSGGQRYNSPLHF. CDR3 coding DNA: TGTGCCAGCAGCGGGGGACAGCGTTATAATTCACCCCTCCACTTT.

This rearrangement joins TRBV19 to TRBJ1-1, with D tentatively TRBD1 (5 bases). V was pared by 8 bases and J by 4 bases, with 14 bases between. This CDR3 contains 13 residues. Germline values: CDR1 LNHDA, CDR2 SQIVND (reference sequence). The CDR3 DNA sequence: TGTGCCAGTGGGTGGAACGGGGGCACTGAAGCTTTCTTT. Translating gives CASGWNGGTEAFF. Variable domain in full (rest from reference TRBV19 and TRBJ1-1): DGGITQSPKYLFRKEGQNVTLSCEQNLNHDAMYWYRQDPGQGLRLIYYSQIVNDFQKGDIAEGYSVSREKKESFPLTVTSAQKNPTAFYLCASGWNGGTEAFFGQGTRLTVV.

A word on this clone: At one end the junction does not follow the germline gene, possibly because of a read error. The chain recombines TRBV6-2 or TRBV6-3 with TRBJ2-7; a weak D match, TRBD1 (5 bases). Germline loops: CDR1 MNHEY, CDR2 SVGEGT. CDR3 length: 13 amino acids. The CDR3 spells CASSDSLGHEQYF. CDR3 nucleotide sequence: TGTGCCAGCAGTGACTCGCTGGGGCACGAGCAGTACTTC.

This sequence joins TRBV6-4 and TRBJ2-3, with TRBD1 identical over 10 bases. The V gene's germline CDR1 is MRHNA and CDR2 SNTAGT. V lost 6 bases and J lost 3; bases outside the gene matches: 12. CDR3 size: 17 residues. CDR3 residues: CASRASTGGIGTDTQYF. CDR3 nucleotide sequence: TGTGCCAGCAGGGCCTCGACAGGGGGCATTGGGACAGATACGCAGTATTTT.

This rearrangement joins TRBV9 to TRBJ1-3; D is ambiguous. The germline V and J ends were trimmed by 0 bases and 0 bases, with 7 bases remaining between them. The CDR3 length is 15 residues. CDR1 and CDR2 from the germline V gene are SGDLS and YYNGEE. The DNA of the CDR3 is TGTGCCAGCAGCGTAGATGTTAGCTCTGGAAACACCATATATTTT. Its translation is CASSVDVSSGNTIYF.

The chain links TRBV6-6 to TRBJ1-1; no reliable D call. The V and J ends lost 5 bases and 1 base respectively, with 5 bases between them. Germline loops: CDR1 MNHNY, CDR2 SVGAGI (reference sequence). This CDR3 contains 12 residues. CDR3 protein: CASSPQNTEAFF. CDR3 coding DNA: TGTGCCAGCAGTCCCCAGAACACTGAAGCTTTCTTT.

The chain employs TRBV29-1 and TRBJ1-4; D is unclear. Trimming shortened V by 3 bases and J by 0 bases, and 5 bases separated the two germline ends. Germline V lookup: CDR1 SQVTM, CDR2 ANQGSEA. The CDR3 sequence is 13 residues long. The CDR3 loop reads CSVEAPTNEKLFF. For the CDR3, the DNA is TGCAGCGTTGAGGCTCCAACTAATGAAAAACTGTTTTTT.